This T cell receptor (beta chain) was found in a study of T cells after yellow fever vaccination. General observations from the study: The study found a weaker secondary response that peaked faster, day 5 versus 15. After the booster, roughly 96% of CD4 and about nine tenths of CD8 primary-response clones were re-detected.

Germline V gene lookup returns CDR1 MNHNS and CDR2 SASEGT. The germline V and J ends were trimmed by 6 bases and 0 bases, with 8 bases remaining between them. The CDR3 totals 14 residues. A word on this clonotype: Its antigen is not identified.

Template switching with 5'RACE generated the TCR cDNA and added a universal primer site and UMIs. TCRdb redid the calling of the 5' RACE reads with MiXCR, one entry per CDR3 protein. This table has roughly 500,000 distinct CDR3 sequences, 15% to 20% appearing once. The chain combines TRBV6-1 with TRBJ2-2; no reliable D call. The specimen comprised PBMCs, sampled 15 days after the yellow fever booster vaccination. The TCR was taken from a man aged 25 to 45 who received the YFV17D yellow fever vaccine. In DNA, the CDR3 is TGTGCCAGCAGGGACGGACCGAACACCGGGGAGCTGTTTTTT. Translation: CASRDGPNTGELFF.